These 10 T cell receptor beta chains share one sample of origin, sequenced in a study of CD8 T cells in ankylosing spondylitis. Using its own MiXCR run on the 5' RACE reads, TCRdb lists one record per CDR3 protein. The sample lists more than 500,000 distinct CDR3 sequences; approximately 5% were seen once. General observations from the study: Made up of about eight highly homologous variants, a TCR beta motif appeared characteristic of ankylosing spondylitis blood.

These receptors are not linked to any known antigen. Sequencing input: blood, either unsorted or a sorted T cell fraction (not recorded which). The receptor source for this set is a male donor with ankylosing spondylitis.

The J gene is TRBJ2-7, the V gene TRBV20-1, with 10 positions matching TRBD2. The CDR3 consists of 14 residues. Germline values: CDR1 DFQATT, CDR2 SNEGSKA (reference sequence). V dropped 3 bases and J dropped 0; count of bases not matched to a gene: 2. The CDR3 DNA is TGCAGTGCTAGGGGACTAGCGATCTCCTACGAGCAGTACTTC. Translating gives CSARGLAISYEQYF.

This chain joins TRBV20-1 and TRBJ2-1; a possible D gene is TRBD1 (6 bases). Germline CDR1 and CDR2: DFQATT and SNEGSKA (reference sequence). Trimming pared 5 bases from V and 0 bases from J, leaving 14 bases between. The CDR3 runs to 15 residues. CDR3: CSALGQLVSYNEQFF. The DNA for the CDR3 is TGCAGTGCTTTAGGACAGCTCGTCTCCTACAATGAGCAGTTCTTC.

This clonotype has ten or more counts. The chain is built from TRBV4-3 and TRBJ1-2, with D perhaps matching TRBD1 (6 bases). Per germline, CDR1 LGHNA and CDR2 YSLEER. This CDR3 has 16 amino acids. V was cut by 0 bases and J by 3 bases, with 14 bases left in between. The CDR3 reads CASSQEGTGWDYGYTF. Written as DNA, the CDR3 is TGCGCCAGCAGCCAAGAAGGAACAGGGTGGGACTATGGCTACACCTTC.

This clonotype was seen ten or more times. The rearrangement links TRBV20-1 to TRBJ2-3; 12 nucleotides line up with TRBD2. The CDR3 extends over 15 amino acids. The V segment lost 4 bases and the J segment 3 bases; nucleotides outside the gene matches: 5. Looked up from germline, CDR1 is DFQATT and CDR2 is SNEGSKA (reference sequence). The CDR3 spells CSAIKTSGRTDTQYF. The CDR3 DNA reads TGCAGTGCTATCAAGACTAGCGGGAGAACAGATACGCAGTATTTT.

This clonotype was found many times. The chain couples TRBV7-9 to TRBJ2-1, with 8 bases fitting TRBD1. J was trimmed by 3 bases and V by 5 bases; bases with no gene match: 6. CDR3 length: 15 amino acids. Germline V CDR1 and CDR2: SEHNR, FQNEAQ (reference sequence). The CDR3 loop is CASSPRGQNYNEQFF. The DNA for the CDR3 is TGTGCCAGCAGCCCCAGGGGGCAGAACTACAATGAGCAGTTCTTC.

Comments on this clonotype: At one end the junction does not follow the germline gene, possibly because of a read error. V is TRBV5-5 and J is TRBJ1-1; the D is unclear. Germline CDR1 SGHKS, CDR2 YYEKEE (reference sequence). CDR3 length: 14 amino acids. CDR3 DNA: TGTGCCATCAGCCCCCAGCGCATGAACACTGAAGCTTTCTTT. It translates to CAISPQRMNTEAFF.

The rearrangement uses TRBV5-1 and TRBJ2-5; 7 bases map to TRBD2. The CDR3 extends over 15 amino acids. J lost 5 bases, V lost 2 bases, and 9 bases had no gene match. Germline CDR1 reads SGHRS; CDR2 reads YFSETQ. The CDR3: CASSFAGDVAETQYF. The CDR3, as DNA: TGCGCCAGCAGCTTCGCGGGAGACGTTGCGGAGACCCAGTACTTC. Combining the CDR3 with reference TRBV5-1 and TRBJ2-5 gives the whole variable domain KAGVTQTPRYLIKTRGQQVTLSCSPISGHRSVSWYQQTPGQGLQFLFEYFSETQRNKGNFPGRFSGRQFSNSRSEMNVSTLELGDSALYLCASSFAGDVAETQYFGPGTRLLVL.

This clonotype showed up many times. The J gene is TRBJ2-1, the V gene TRBV20-1, with D tentatively TRBD2 (6 bases). The germline V gene has CDR1 DFQATT and CDR2 SNEGSKA (reference sequence). The germline V and J ends were trimmed by 6 bases and 5 bases, with 17 bases remaining between them. CDR3 length: 14 amino acids. The CDR3 sequence: CSAEGTRINNEQFF. The CDR3 DNA sequence: TGCAGTGCGGAGGGGACGCGGATAAACAATGAGCAGTTCTTC.

At least ten counts were recorded for this clonotype. The chain combines TRBV20-1 with TRBJ2-1, with D maybe TRBD1 (6 bases). With 5 bases removed from V and 0 bases from J, the gap between germline ends came to 14 bases. The germline CDR1 and CDR2 sequences are DFQATT and SNEGSKA (reference sequence). This CDR3 is 15 amino acids long. CDR3 nucleotides: TGCAGTGCTTATGACAGGTCCCACTCCTACAATGAGCAGTTCTTC. The encoded protein is CSAYDRSHSYNEQFF.

The rearrangement links TRBV5-6 to TRBJ2-6; D uncertain. V lost 2 bases and J 2 bases, leaving 8 bases between the germline ends. The CDR3 is 15 residues long. Germline CDR1 reads SGHDT; CDR2 reads YYEEEE. The DNA of the CDR3 is TGTGCCAGCAGCTTAAGGGCGCCTGGGGCCAACGTCCTGACTTTC. Translated: CASSLRAPGANVLTF.